The rows below give T cell receptor beta chains drawn from one sample of a study of immune cell composition in non-small cell lung cancer. The assay was immunoSEQ multiplex PCR, and TCRdb's table has in-frame clones only and misses some. Of over 7,500 clones listed, about 80% are singletons. Sequences were obtained from non-adjacent lung tissue. Receptors were obtained from a human donor with non-small cell lung cancer. Each CDR3 is given with its conserved first and last residue. The D gene is left open where the match is weak. A clone size is listed for some rows: how often the clone was seen (once, few, many), or a class if it is expanded.

TGTGCCAGCAGCTTCGGACAGGCGAATTCACCCCTCCACTTT,CASSFGQANSPLHF,TRBD1,TRBJ1-6,.,TRBV7-3
TGCGCCAGCATCGGACTTTCCTACGAGCAGTACTTC,CASIGLSYEQYF,.,TRBJ2-7,.,TRBV10-1
TGTGCCAGCGGGCGGGGATCCGGGGAGCTGTTTTTT,CASGRGSGELFF,.,TRBJ2-2,.,TRBV6-5
TGTGCCAGCAGCGTCACCGGGACAGACTACCACACTGAAGCTTTCTTT,CASSVTGTDYHTEAFF,TRBD1,TRBJ1-1,.,TRBV9
TGTGCCAGCAGCTGGTTCCAGGGCTCGGGGGCCAACGTCCTGACTTTC,CASSWFQGSGANVLTF,.,TRBJ2-6,.,TRBV7-9
TGTGCCAGCAGCCCCGGGTCGACTCTTAGAGGTTACGAGCAGTACTTC,CASSPGSTLRGYEQYF,.,TRBJ2-7,.,TRBV7-9
TGTGCCAGCCGTAGGGACCTTAGCGGGAGTAGGGAGACCCAGTACTTC,CASRRDLSGSRETQYF,TRBD2,TRBJ2-5,few,TRBV2
TGTGCCTGGAGTGACCGTCCAGGCTACACCTTC,CAWSDRPGYTF,.,TRBJ1-2,.,TRBV30
TGTGCCAGCAGCTTGATAGGCGTGCCAGGGGAAGGCAATCAGCCCCAGCATTTT,CASSLIGVPGEGNQPQHF,.,TRBJ1-5,.,TRBV11-2
TGTGCCAGCAGCTTTAGGTCCCCGGCAGTGAACACTGAAGCTTTCTTT,CASSFRSPAVNTEAFF,.,TRBJ1-1,.,TRBV5-6
TGTGCCAGCAGCCCCCACCGGGGGGTTGCCTACGAGCAGTACTTC,CASSPHRGVAYEQYF,TRBD2,TRBJ2-7,once,TRBV9
TGTGCCAGCCGTGAGAAGGGGCGTTACTCCTACGAGCAGTACTTC,CASREKGRYSYEQYF,.,TRBJ2-7,.,TRBV28
TGTGCCAGCAGCGCCGGGCAGGGTGGGGCTAATGAAAAACTGTTTTTT,CASSAGQGGANEKLFF,.,TRBJ1-4,.,TRBV9
TGCGCCAGCAGCCTGGGGGGGATGAACACTGAAGCTTTCTTT,CASSLGGMNTEAFF,.,TRBJ1-1,.,TRBV4-3
TGTGCCACCATCCTGGGGGGGGCCGGGGAGCTGCTTTTT,CATILGGAGELLF,.,TRBJ2-2,.,TRBV6-5
TGTGCCATCAGCGAAGACGGCGGGGCTACTAATGAAAAACTGTTTTTT,CAISEDGGATNEKLFF,.,TRBJ1-4,.,TRBV10-3
TGTGCCAGCAGCCAAAGGCGGGGCGTCAACTATGGCTACACCTTC,CASSQRRGVNYGYTF,.,TRBJ1-2,.,TRBV14
TGCGCCAGCAGCTTGAGACAGGGCTTGAACACTGAAGCTTTCTTT,CASSLRQGLNTEAFF,TRBD1,TRBJ1-1,.,TRBV5-1
TGCGCCAGCAGCCACGCCTTAGACAGGGGTCATCAGCCCCAGCATTTT,CASSHALDRGHQPQHF,TRBD1,TRBJ1-5,.,TRBV4-1
TGTGCCAGCAGTCGTGGAGGGGACTACTATGGCTACACCTTC,CASSRGGDYYGYTF,.,TRBJ1-2,.,TRBV5-5
TGCGCCAGCAGCACTGGACAGACCTTAAACACCATATATTTT,CASSTGQTLNTIYF,.,TRBJ1-3,.,TRBV5-1
TGTGCCAGCAGCGCTGGGGGGGAGACCCAGTACTTC,CASSAGGETQYF,.,TRBJ2-5,.,TRBV7-8
TGCGCCAGCAGCCAAGAGGGAAACTCTTACTACGAGCAGTACTTC,CASSQEGNSYYEQYF,.,TRBJ2-7,.,TRBV4-1
TGCGCCAGCAGCTTGCAGGGGAACAATGAGCAGTTCTTC,CASSLQGNNEQFF,.,TRBJ2-1,.,TRBV5-1
TGCGCCAGCAGCTTGGCCTCTATTATGGACCTCCACCATACCGGGGAGCTGTTTTTT,CASSLASIMDLHHTGELFF,.,TRBJ2-2,medium-sized,TRBV5-1
TGTGCCAGCAGCGAAAATAGCAGAGGACCAAATGAGCAGTTCTTC,CASSENSRGPNEQFF,.,TRBJ2-1,.,TRBV11-2
TGTGCCAGCAGCTCGGGACCAAACACCGGGGAGCTGTTTTTT,CASSSGPNTGELFF,.,TRBJ2-2,.,TRBV7-3
TGTGCCAGCAGTTTGCCGGGACAGGCTAACAATGAGCAGTTCTTC,CASSLPGQANNEQFF,TRBD1,TRBJ2-1,.,TRBV28
TGTGCCAGCAGTTTGACAGGGGGCAAACAGCCCCAGCATTTT,CASSLTGGKQPQHF,TRBD1,TRBJ1-5,.,TRBV28
TGTGCCAGCAGCAGGGGGACCCCTGGCGAGCAGTACTTC,CASSRGTPGEQYF,.,TRBJ2-7,.,TRBV11-2
TGTGCCACAGGGGACAGCCAAGAGACCCAGTACTTC,CATGDSQETQYF,TRBD1,TRBJ2-5,.,TRBV27
TGTGCAGTCGAGGGGGCCGATCCCTACAATGAGCAGTTCTTC,CAVEGADPYNEQFF,.,TRBJ2-1,few,TRBV12-2
TGTGCCAGCAGCTCCCCCGGAAGGGGAGTTGAGCAGTACTTC,CASSSPGRGVEQYF,.,TRBJ2-7,.,TRBV5-4
TGTGCCAGTAGTATAGGCCGGACAGGGGCCAATTCACCCCTCCACTTT,CASSIGRTGANSPLHF,TRBD1,TRBJ1-6,.,TRBV19
TGTGCCTGGAGGGCCGCAACACCCTACAATGAGCAGTTCTTC,CAWRAATPYNEQFF,.,TRBJ2-1,.,TRBV30
TGCGCCAGTAGCCATCTCCCCGAGGCAGGGAGCGAAAAACTGTTTTTT,CASSHLPEAGSEKLFF,.,TRBJ1-4,.,TRBV5-1
TGTGCCAGCAGTGGGTCTCCGGGACTAGCGCTGGGGGGGGCCGGGGAGCTGTTTTTT,CASSGSPGLALGGAGELFF,TRBD2,TRBJ2-2,.,TRBV6-1
TGTGCCAGCAGTTCTAAAACCATAAACAGTGGACAGAGGCGGCATTTT,CASSSKTINSGQRRHF,.,TRBJ2-3,.,TRBV6-5
TGCGCCAGCAGCCAGGTTCCAATCCGGGAGGGGACTGAAGCTTTCTTT,CASSQVPIREGTEAFF,.,TRBJ1-1,.,TRBV4-3
TGTGCCAGCAGCCCAACAGGGAGGACAGATACGCAGTATTTT,CASSPTGRTDTQYF,.,TRBJ2-3,.,TRBV7-2
TGTGCCAGCAGTTTATCTGAAGACACTGAAGCTTTCTTT,CASSLSEDTEAFF,.,TRBJ1-1,.,TRBV27
TGTGCCAGTAGTATGGGGGGAGTGAGGAACGAGCAGTACTTC,CASSMGGVRNEQYF,.,TRBJ2-7,once,TRBV19
TGTGCCAGCAGCGTTCTGGGACTAGCGGGAGTTATCAGCTCCTACAATGAGCAGTTCTTC,CASSVLGLAGVISSYNEQFF,TRBD2,TRBJ2-1,.,TRBV9
TGTGCCAGCAGCGTGGGGCAGAGGTCACAAGAGACCCAGTACTTC,CASSVGQRSQETQYF,.,TRBJ2-5,few,TRBV9
TGTGCCAGCAGCTTGTTTTCTGGTGGCAGGGGGTCTGAAAAACTGTTTTTT,CASSLFSGGRGSEKLFF,TRBD1,TRBJ1-4,.,TRBV5-6
TGTGCCAGCAGCTTAGGGGAGGGCGAGCAGTACTTC,CASSLGEGEQYF,TRBD2,TRBJ2-7,.,TRBV11-3
TGTGCCAGCAGCCCGGTAAAGGGAACCTCCTACGAGCAGTACTTC,CASSPVKGTSYEQYF,.,TRBJ2-7,.,TRBV14
TGTGCCAGCAGTCTCTACAGGGTTCCCCACGAGCAGTACTTC,CASSLYRVPHEQYF,.,TRBJ2-7,.,TRBV27
TGTGCCAGCAGCCAAGAGGGGGCTTGGGATACGCAGTATTTT,CASSQEGAWDTQYF,.,TRBJ2-3,.,TRBV4-2
TGTGCCTGGTCCCGGGGGGGCCACCAAGAGACCCAGTACTTC,CAWSRGGHQETQYF,TRBD2,TRBJ2-5,few,TRBV30
TGTGCCTCTAGGGGGGGACTAGCGTCCTACGAGCAGTACTTC,CASRGGLASYEQYF,TRBD2,TRBJ2-7,.,TRBV28